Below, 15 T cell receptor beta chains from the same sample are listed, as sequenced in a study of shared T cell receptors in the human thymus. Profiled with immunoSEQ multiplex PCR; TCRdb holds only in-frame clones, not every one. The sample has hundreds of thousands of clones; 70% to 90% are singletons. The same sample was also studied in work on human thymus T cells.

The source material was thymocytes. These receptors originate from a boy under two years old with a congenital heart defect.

CDR3 in amino acids: CASSLWPNTGELFF. CDR3 in DNA: TGTGCCAGCAGTTTGTGGCCCAACACCGGGGAGCTGTTTTTT. The V gene is TRBV27, the J gene TRBJ2-2; D gene unclear. V lost 3 bases and J 2 bases, leaving 7 bases between the germline ends. The CDR3 spans 14 residues. Germline V gene sequence: CDR1 MNHEY, CDR2 SMNVEV (reference sequence).

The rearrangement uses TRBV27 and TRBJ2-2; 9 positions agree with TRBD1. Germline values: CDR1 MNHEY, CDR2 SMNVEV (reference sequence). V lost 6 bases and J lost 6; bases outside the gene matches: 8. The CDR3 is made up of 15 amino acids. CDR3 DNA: TGTGCCAGCAGCGCCGGGACAGGGAAAGCCGGGGAGCTGTTTTTT. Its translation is CASSAGTGKAGELFF.

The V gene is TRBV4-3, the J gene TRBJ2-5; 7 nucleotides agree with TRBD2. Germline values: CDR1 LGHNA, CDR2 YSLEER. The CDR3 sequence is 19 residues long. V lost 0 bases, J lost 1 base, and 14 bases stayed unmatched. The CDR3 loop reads CASSQEGFSGLGVQETQYF. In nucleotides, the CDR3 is TGCGCCAGCAGCCAAGAGGGGTTTTCCGGACTAGGAGTCCAAGAGACCCAGTACTTC.

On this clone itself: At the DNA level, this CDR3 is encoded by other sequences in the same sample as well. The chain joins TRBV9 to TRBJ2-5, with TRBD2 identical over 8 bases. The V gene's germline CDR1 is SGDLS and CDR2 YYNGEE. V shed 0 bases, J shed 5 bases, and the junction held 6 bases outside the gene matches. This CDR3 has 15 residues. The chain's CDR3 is CASSVAGGDGETQYF. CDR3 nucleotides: TGTGCCAGCAGCGTAGCCGGGGGGGATGGGGAGACCCAGTACTTC.

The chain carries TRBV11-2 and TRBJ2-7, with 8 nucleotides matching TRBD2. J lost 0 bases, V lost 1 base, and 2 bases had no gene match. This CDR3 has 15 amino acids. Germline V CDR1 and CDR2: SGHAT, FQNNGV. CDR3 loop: CASSLGSGSSYEQYF. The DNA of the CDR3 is TGTGCCAGCAGCTTAGGAAGCGGGAGCTCCTACGAGCAGTACTTC.

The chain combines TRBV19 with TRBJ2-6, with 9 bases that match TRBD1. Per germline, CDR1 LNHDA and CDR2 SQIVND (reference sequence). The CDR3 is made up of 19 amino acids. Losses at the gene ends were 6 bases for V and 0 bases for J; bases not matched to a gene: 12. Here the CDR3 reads CASSPSGGTGTSGANVLTF. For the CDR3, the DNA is TGTGCCAGTAGCCCCTCAGGGGGGACAGGGACCTCTGGGGCCAACGTCCTGACTTTC.

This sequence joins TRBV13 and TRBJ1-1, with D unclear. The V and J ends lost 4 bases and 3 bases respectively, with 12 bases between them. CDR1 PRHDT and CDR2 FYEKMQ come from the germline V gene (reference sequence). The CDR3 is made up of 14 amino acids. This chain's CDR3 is CASSSSRRDTEAFF. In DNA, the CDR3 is TGTGCCAGCAGCTCCAGCAGGCGCGACACTGAAGCTTTCTTT.

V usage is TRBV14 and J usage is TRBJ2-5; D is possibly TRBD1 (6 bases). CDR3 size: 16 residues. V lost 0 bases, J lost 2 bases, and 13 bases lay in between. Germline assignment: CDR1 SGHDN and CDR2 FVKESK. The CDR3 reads CASSQDRQEAQETQYF. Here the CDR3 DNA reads TGTGCCAGCAGCCAAGATCGACAGGAAGCGCAAGAGACCCAGTACTTC. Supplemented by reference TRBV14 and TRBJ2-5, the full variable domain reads EAGVTQFPSHSVIEKGQTVTLRCDPISGHDNLYWYRRVMGKEIKFLLHFVKESKQDESGMPNNRFLAERTGGTYSTLKVQPAELEDSGVYFCASSQDRQEAQETQYFGPGTRLLVL.

The CDR3 region has the DNA TGTGCCAGCACCAAGGGAGTAGGCACAGATACGCAGTATTTT. Amino acids: CASTKGVGTDTQYF. The V call is TRBV2, the J call TRBJ2-3, with a tentative D call TRBD2 (5 bases). Germline values: CDR1 SNHLY, CDR2 FYNNEI. The CDR3 runs 14 residues. Trimming stripped 7 bases from V and 1 base from J, with 12 bases between.

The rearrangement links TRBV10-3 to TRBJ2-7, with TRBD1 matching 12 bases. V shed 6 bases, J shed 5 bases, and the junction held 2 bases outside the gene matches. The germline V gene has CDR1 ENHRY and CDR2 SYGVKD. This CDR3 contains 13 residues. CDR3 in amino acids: CAIRGQGANEQYF. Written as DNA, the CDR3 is TGTGCCATCAGGGGACAGGGGGCCAACGAGCAGTACTTC.

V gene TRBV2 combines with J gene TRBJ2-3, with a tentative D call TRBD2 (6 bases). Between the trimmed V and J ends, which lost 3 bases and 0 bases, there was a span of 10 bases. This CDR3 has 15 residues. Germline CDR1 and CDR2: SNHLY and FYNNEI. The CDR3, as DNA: TGTGCCAGCAGTGAGGAGGGGAATAGCACAGATACGCAGTATTTT. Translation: CASSEEGNSTDTQYF.

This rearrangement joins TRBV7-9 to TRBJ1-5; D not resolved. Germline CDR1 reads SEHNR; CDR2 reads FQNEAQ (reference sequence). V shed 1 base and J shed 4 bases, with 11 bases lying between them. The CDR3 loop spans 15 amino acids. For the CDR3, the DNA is TGTGCCAGCAGCTTAGTTTCGTGGAGGAATCAGCCCCAGCATTTT. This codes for CASSLVSWRNQPQHF.

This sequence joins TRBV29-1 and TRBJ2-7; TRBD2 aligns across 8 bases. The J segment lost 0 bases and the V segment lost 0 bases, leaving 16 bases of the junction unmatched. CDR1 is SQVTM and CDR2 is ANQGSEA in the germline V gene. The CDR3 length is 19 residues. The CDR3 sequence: CSVEDPAAGGGISSYEQYF. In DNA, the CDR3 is TGCAGCGTTGAAGACCCGGCTGCGGGGGGCGGGATAAGCTCCTACGAGCAGTACTTC.

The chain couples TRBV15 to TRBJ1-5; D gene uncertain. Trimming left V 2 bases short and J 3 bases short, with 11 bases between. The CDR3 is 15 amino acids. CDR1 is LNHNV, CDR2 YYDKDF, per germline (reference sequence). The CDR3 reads CATSRHGEFNQPQHF. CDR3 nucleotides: TGTGCCACCAGCAGACACGGGGAATTCAATCAGCCCCAGCATTTT.

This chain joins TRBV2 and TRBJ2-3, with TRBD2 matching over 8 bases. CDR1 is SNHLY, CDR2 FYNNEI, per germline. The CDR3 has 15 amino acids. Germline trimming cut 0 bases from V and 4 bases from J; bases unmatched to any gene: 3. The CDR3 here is CASSEASGVADTQYF. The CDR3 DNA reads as TGTGCCAGCAGTGAAGCTAGCGGGGTCGCAGATACGCAGTATTTT.